The 7 T cell receptor beta chains given below trace back to one sample, sequenced in a study of PD-1 blockade in classical Hodgkin lymphoma. Brentuximab vedotin exposure varied, and every patient relapsed after autologous stem cell transplantation. The assay was immunoSEQ multiplex PCR, and TCRdb's table has in-frame clones only and misses some. The table records about 93,000 clones, 85% to 95% of them present only once. The sample consisted of peripheral blood mononuclear cells (PBMCs), taken before the second cycle of nivolumab. These receptor sequences come from a human donor with classical Hodgkin lymphoma.

The J gene is TRBJ2-1, the V gene TRBV27; 16 nucleotides line up with TRBD2. The CDR3 is 19 residues long. Germline loops: CDR1 MNHEY, CDR2 SMNVEV (reference sequence). Unmatched junction bases numbered 15, after V lost 7 bases and J lost 6 bases. For the CDR3, the DNA is TGTGCCAGCACAGAATTAGGGACTAGCGGGAGGGCCGGGCGCAATGAGCAGTTCTTC. As protein: CASTELGTSGRAGRNEQFF.

The V call is TRBV18, the J call TRBJ2-3; the D gene is possibly TRBD2 (5 bases). The germline gives CDR1 KGHSH, CDR2 LQKENI. The V end was cut by 3 bases, the J end by 4 bases, with 14 bases between. The CDR3 has 15 residues. The CDR3 is CASSPRLGSADTQYF. CDR3 nucleotides: TGTGCCAGCTCACCCCGTTTGGGGAGCGCAGATACGCAGTATTTT.

The chain employs TRBV28 and TRBJ1-2, with D maybe TRBD1 (5 bases). Trimming removed 2 bases from V and 6 bases from J, with 16 bases in between. The CDR3 has 15 residues. Germline V gives CDR1 MDHEN, CDR2 SYDVKM. Here the CDR3 reads CASSLTPGGYNGYTF. The DNA for the CDR3 is TGTGCCAGCAGTTTAACGCCGGGGGGATATAATGGCTACACCTTC.

This clone was detected once. The chain is built from TRBV5-4 and TRBJ2-5; 9 bases are shared with TRBD2. This CDR3 region has 17 residues. V shed 4 bases, J shed 1 base, and the junction held 11 bases outside the gene matches. The germline CDR1 and CDR2 sequences are SGHNT and YYREEE (reference sequence). The CDR3 DNA is TGTGCCAGCAGCCTCCGCGGGGCTAGCGGGACCCAAGAGACCCAGTACTTC. It translates to CASSLRGASGTQETQYF.

J is TRBJ1-1 and V is TRBV27, with a tentative D call TRBD1 (6 bases). The ends were cut back, 0 bases at V and 3 bases at J, with 11 bases in the middle. Germline CDR1 is MNHEY and CDR2 is SMNVEV (reference sequence). The CDR3 totals 15 residues. CDR3: CASSLSGGWHTEAFF. In nucleotides, the CDR3 is TGTGCCAGCAGTTTATCAGGGGGTTGGCACACTGAAGCTTTCTTT.

The V gene is TRBV5-1, the J gene TRBJ2-7; 11 nucleotides agree with TRBD2. CDR1 is SGHRS, CDR2 YFSETQ, per germline. Germline trimming cut 2 bases from V and 4 bases from J; bases unmatched to any gene: 8. The CDR3 is 16 amino acids. CDR3 DNA sequence: TGCGCCAGCAGCTTAGGGGCGACTAGCGGGACTTACGAGCAGTACTTC. As protein: CASSLGATSGTYEQYF.

The rearrangement joins TRBV5-6 to TRBJ2-3; 8 bases line up with TRBD2. The CDR3 has 14 residues. Trimming took 3 bases from V and 4 from J; bases not matched to a gene: 4. Per germline, CDR1 SGHDT and CDR2 YYEEEE. The CDR3 DNA sequence: TGTGCCAGCAGCTCAGCGGGAGTTGCAGATACGCAGTATTTT. It yields the protein CASSSAGVADTQYF.